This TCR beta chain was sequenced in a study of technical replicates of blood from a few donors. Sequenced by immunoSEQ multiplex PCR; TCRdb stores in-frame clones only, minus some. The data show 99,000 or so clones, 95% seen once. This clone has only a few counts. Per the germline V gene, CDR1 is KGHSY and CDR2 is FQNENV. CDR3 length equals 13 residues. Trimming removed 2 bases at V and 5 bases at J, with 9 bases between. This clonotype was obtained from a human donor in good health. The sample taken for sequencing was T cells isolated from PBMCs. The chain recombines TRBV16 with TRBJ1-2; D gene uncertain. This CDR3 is CASSQGREYGYTF. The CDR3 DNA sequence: TGTGCCAGCAGCCAAGGACGGGAATATGGCTACACCTTC.